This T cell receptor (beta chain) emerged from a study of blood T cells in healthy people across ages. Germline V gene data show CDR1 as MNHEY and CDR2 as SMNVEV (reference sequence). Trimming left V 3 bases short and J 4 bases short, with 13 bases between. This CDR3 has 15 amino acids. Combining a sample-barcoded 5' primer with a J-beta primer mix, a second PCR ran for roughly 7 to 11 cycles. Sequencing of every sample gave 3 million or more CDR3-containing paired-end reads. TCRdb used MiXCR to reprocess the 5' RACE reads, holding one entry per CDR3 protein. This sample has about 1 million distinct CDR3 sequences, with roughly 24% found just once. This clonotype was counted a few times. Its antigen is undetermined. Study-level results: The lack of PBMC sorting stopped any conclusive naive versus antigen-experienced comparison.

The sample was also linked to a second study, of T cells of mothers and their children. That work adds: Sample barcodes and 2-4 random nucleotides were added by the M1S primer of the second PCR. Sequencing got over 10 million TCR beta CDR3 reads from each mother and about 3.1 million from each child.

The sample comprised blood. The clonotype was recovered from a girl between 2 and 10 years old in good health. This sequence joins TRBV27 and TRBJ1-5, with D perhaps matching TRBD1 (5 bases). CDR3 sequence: CASSLGDQANQPQHF. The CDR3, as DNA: TGTGCCAGCAGTTTGGGGGATCAAGCAAATCAGCCCCAGCATTTT.